These 15 T cell receptor beta chains originate from one sample sequenced in a study of cytomegalovirus exposure and HLA in healthy donors. This PCR relied on a set of 60 Vbeta primers and 13 Jbeta primers. Generated by immunoSEQ multiplex PCR, the TCRdb table keeps only in-frame clones and is missing some. The sample consists of some 130,000 clones, roughly four fifths of them appearing once. The sample taken for sequencing was PBMCs. The source of these receptors is a female donor in good health and CMV-seropositive.

The chain employs TRBV7-9 and TRBJ2-3, with D maybe TRBD2 (6 bases). CDR1 and CDR2 from the germline V gene are SEHNR and FQNEAQ (reference sequence). The CDR3 spans 17 residues. Trimming removed 1 base from V and 1 base from J, with 15 bases in between. In DNA, the CDR3 is TGTGCCAGCAGCTTAGGCAGGGAGGAGGCTCGCACAGATACGCAGTATTTT. Amino acid sequence: CASSLGREEARTDTQYF.

V gene TRBV4-1 combines with J gene TRBJ2-5; weak D call: TRBD1 (6 bases). CDR1 MGHRA and CDR2 YSYEKL come from the germline V gene. The V end lost 4 bases, the J end lost 2 bases, and 14 bases lay between the germline ends. This CDR3 region has 15 residues. The chain's CDR3 is CASSRQDSSQETQYF. CDR3 coding DNA: TGCGCCAGCAGCCGCCAGGACAGCAGTCAAGAGACCCAGTACTTC.

Remarks on this clone: The same CDR3 also results from other DNA sequences found in this sample. V gene TRBV5-1 combines with J gene TRBJ2-7, with unresolved D. Germline lookup yields CDR1 SGHRS and CDR2 YFSETQ. This CDR3 is 15 amino acids long. V lost 0 bases and J lost 0, with 10 bases in between. The CDR3 DNA is TGCGCCAGCAGCTTGGCCGCAGGAAGCTCCTACGAGCAGTACTTC. Amino acids: CASSLAAGSSYEQYF.

The genes are TRBV7-3 and TRBJ2-1, with TRBD2 identical over 11 bases. The germline V gene encodes CDR1 SGHTA and CDR2 FQGTGA. The CDR3 is 16 residues long. With 5 bases clipped from V and 3 bases from J, the junction kept 6 bases outside the gene matches. The CDR3 protein is CASSLTSGGYYNEQFF. The CDR3 DNA reads TGTGCCAGCAGCCTTACTAGCGGGGGTTACTACAATGAGCAGTTCTTC.

This clone was detected only a few times. The J gene is TRBJ2-7, the V gene TRBV7-2; 7 bases agree with TRBD1. The length of the CDR3 is 13 residues. From germline, CDR1 is SGHTA and CDR2 FQGNSA. J gave up 5 bases and V 4 bases, and 5 bases lay outside the gene matches. The CDR3 DNA reads as TGTGCCAGCAGCTGGGGGACAGAAGACGAGCAGTACTTC. It is translated as CASSWGTEDEQYF.

The CDR3 bases are TGCGCCAGCAGAGATAGGACAGGGCCCGGGGAGCTGTTTTTT. This translates into CASRDRTGPGELFF. The V call is TRBV4-1, the J call TRBJ2-2; 8 positions agree with TRBD1. Germline CDR1 MGHRA, CDR2 YSYEKL. The CDR3 has 14 amino acids. Germline trimming cut 6 bases from V and 6 bases from J; bases unmatched to any gene: 6.

The rearrangement links TRBV19 to TRBJ2-7; D perhaps matches TRBD1 (6 bases). CDR1 and CDR2 from the germline V gene are LNHDA and SQIVND (reference sequence). Trimming pared 0 bases from V and 3 bases from J, leaving 9 bases between. The CDR3 length is 14 residues. DNA for the CDR3: TGTGCCAGTAGTATAGATTCCAGGGGCTACGAGCAGTACTTC. Its protein product is CASSIDSRGYEQYF. Variable domain in full (rest from reference TRBV19 and TRBJ2-7): DGGITQSPKYLFRKEGQNVTLSCEQNLNHDAMYWYRQDPGQGLRLIYYSQIVNDFQKGDIAEGYSVSREKKESFPLTVTSAQKNPTAFYLCASSIDSRGYEQYFGPGTRLTVT.

The rearrangement uses TRBV7-7 and TRBJ2-5; 11 positions agree with TRBD2. Trimming took 4 bases from V and 2 from J; bases not matched to a gene: 12. Germline V lookup: CDR1 SSHAT, CDR2 FNYEAQ (reference sequence). This CDR3 has 18 amino acids. The CDR3 coding sequence is TGTGCCAGCAGCTCCCGACTAGCGGGGACACAAAAACAAGAGACCCAGTACTTC. It codes for CASSSRLAGTQKQETQYF.

This chain joins TRBV7-6 and TRBJ2-7, with 7 bases fitting TRBD2. Germline V gene sequence: CDR1 SGHVS, CDR2 FNYEAQ. J lost 0 bases, V lost 4 bases, and 3 bases had no gene match. This CDR3 is built from 14 residues. The CDR3 here is CASSSSGSSYEQYF. The CDR3 nucleotides read TGTGCCAGCAGCTCTAGCGGATCCTCCTACGAGCAGTACTTC.

The V call is TRBV11-1, the J call TRBJ1-2; 8 nucleotides match TRBD1. The CDR3 contains 15 residues. Germline CDR1 SGHAT, CDR2 FQDESV (reference sequence). The V segment lost 5 bases and the J segment 4 bases; nucleotides outside the gene matches: 9. The CDR3 protein is CASSPGTGSTYGYTF. The CDR3 DNA follows: TGTGCCAGCAGCCCGGGGACAGGATCTACCTATGGCTACACCTTC.

In its sample, this clone was seen a few times. This rearrangement joins TRBV19 to TRBJ2-3; 12 bases map to TRBD2. Germline trimming cut 2 bases from V and 1 base from J; bases unmatched to any gene: 1. This CDR3 region has 16 residues. CDR1 is LNHDA, CDR2 SQIVND, per germline (reference sequence). CDR3 amino acids: CASSIRTSGGTDTQYF. Written as DNA, the CDR3 is TGTGCCAGTAGTATAAGGACTAGCGGGGGCACAGATACGCAGTATTTT.

The rearrangement joins TRBV5-1 to TRBJ1-5; TRBD1 matches at 7 bases. V lost 1 base, J lost 7 bases, and 8 bases stayed unmatched. CDR1 and CDR2 from the germline V gene are SGHRS and YFSETQ. The CDR3 has 15 residues. The chain's CDR3 is CASSLIGQDQQPQHF. CDR3 coding DNA: TGCGCCAGCAGCTTGATAGGACAGGACCAGCAGCCCCAGCATTTT. Drawing the rest from reference TRBV5-1 and TRBJ1-5, the complete variable domain is KAGVTQTPRYLIKTRGQQVTLSCSPISGHRSVSWYQQTPGQGLQFLFEYFSETQRNKGNFPGRFSGRQFSNSRSEMNVSTLELGDSALYLCASSLIGQDQQPQHFGDGTRLSIL.

V and J are TRBV5-1 and TRBJ2-5; D is possibly TRBD2 (6 bases). This CDR3 is built from 13 residues. Germline V gene data show CDR1 as SGHRS and CDR2 as YFSETQ. V shed 0 bases and J shed 5 bases, with 8 bases lying between them. Here the CDR3 DNA reads TGCGCCAGCAGCTTGGGACTAGGGGAGACCCAGTACTTC. Its protein is CASSLGLGETQYF.

This clone turned up a few times. The genes are TRBV7-6 and TRBJ1-2; a possible D gene is TRBD1 (6 bases). The CDR3 consists of 13 residues. With 1 base removed from V and 5 bases from J, the gap between germline ends came to 8 bases. Germline V lookup: CDR1 SGHVS, CDR2 FNYEAQ. In DNA, the CDR3 is TGTGCCAGCAGCTTAGAGCAGGGGTATGGCTACACCTTC. It specifies CASSLEQGYGYTF.

The chain uses TRBV29-1 and TRBJ2-7; D not certain. Trimming removed 8 bases from V and 6 bases from J, with 11 bases in between. This CDR3 comprises 10 residues. Germline V CDR1 and CDR2: SQVTM, ANQGSEA. The CDR3 spells CSPSVPEQYF. For the CDR3, the DNA is TGCAGCCCATCGGTCCCCGAGCAGTACTTC.